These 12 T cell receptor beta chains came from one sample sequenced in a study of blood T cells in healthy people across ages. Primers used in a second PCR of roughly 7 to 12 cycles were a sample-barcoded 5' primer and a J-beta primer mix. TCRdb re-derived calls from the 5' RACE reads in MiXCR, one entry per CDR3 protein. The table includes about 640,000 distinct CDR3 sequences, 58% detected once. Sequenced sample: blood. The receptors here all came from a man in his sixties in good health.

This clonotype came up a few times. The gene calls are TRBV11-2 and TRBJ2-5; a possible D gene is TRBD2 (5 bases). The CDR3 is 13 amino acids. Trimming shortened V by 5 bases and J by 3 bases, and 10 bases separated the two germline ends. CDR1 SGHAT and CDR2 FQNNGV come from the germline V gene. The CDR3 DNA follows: TGTGCCAGCAGCCCCGGACTGAAAGAGACCCAGTACTTC. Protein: CASSPGLKETQYF. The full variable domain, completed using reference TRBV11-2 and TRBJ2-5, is EAGVAQSPRYKIIEKRQSVAFWCNPISGHATLYWYQQILGQGPKLLIQFQNNGVVDDSQLPKDRFSAERLKGVDSTLKIQPAKLEDSAVYLCASSPGLKETQYFGPGTRLLVL.

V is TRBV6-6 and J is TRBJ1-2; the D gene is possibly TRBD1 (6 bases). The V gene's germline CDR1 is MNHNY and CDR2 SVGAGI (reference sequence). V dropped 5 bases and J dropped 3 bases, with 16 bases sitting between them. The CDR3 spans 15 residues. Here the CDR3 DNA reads TGTGCCAGCAGTGACAGACAGGAGCAAGACTATGGCTACACCTTC. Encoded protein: CASSDRQEQDYGYTF.

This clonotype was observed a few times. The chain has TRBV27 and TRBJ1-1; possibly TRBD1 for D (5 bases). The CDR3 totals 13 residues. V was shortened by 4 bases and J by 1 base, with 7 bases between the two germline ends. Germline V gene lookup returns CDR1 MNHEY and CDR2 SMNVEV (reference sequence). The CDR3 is CASSWGRNTEAFF. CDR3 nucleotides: TGTGCCAGCAGTTGGGGGAGGAACACTGAAGCTTTCTTT.

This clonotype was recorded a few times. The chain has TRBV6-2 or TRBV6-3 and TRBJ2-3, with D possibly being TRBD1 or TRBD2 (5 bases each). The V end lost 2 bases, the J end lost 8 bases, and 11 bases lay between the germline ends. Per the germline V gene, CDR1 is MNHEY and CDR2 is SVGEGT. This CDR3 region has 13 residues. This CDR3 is CASSYEGMSTQYF. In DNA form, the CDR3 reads TGTGCCAGCAGTTACGAGGGGATGAGTACGCAGTATTTT.

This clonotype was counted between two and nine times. The CDR3: CASNPGPGSDIQYF. The CDR3 coding sequence is TGTGCCAGCAACCCTGGGCCGGGGTCGGACATTCAGTACTTC. The chain uses TRBV12-3 or TRBV12-4 and TRBJ2-4, with a possible D match to TRBD2 (5 bases). V was shortened by 7 bases and J by 8 bases, with 18 bases between the two germline ends. CDR3 length equals 14 residues.

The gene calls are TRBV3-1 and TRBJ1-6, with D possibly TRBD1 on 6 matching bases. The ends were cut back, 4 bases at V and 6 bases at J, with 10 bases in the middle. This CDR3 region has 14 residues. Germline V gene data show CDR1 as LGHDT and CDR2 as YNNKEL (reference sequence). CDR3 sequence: CASSLRDINSPLHF. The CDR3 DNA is TGTGCCAGCAGCCTACGGGACATTAATTCACCCCTCCACTTT.

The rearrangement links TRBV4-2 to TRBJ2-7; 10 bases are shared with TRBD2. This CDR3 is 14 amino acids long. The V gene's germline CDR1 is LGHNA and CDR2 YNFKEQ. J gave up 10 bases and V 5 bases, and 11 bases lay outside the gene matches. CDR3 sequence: CASSSQRGGEIQYF. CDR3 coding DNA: TGTGCCAGCAGCTCTCAGCGGGGGGGAGAGATCCAGTACTTC.

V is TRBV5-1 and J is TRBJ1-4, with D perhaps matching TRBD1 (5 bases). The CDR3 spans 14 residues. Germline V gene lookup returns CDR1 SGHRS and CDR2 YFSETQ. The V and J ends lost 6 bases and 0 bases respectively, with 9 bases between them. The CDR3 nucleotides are TGCGCCAGCACCCACAGGTCAACTAATGAAAAACTGTTTTTT. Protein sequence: CASTHRSTNEKLFF.

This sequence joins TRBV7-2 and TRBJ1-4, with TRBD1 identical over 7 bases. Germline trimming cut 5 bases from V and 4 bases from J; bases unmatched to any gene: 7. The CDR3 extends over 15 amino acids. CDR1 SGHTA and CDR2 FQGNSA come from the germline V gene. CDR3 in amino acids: CASSPQTGDNEKLFF. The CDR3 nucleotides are TGTGCCAGCAGCCCCCAAACAGGGGATAATGAAAAACTGTTTTTT.

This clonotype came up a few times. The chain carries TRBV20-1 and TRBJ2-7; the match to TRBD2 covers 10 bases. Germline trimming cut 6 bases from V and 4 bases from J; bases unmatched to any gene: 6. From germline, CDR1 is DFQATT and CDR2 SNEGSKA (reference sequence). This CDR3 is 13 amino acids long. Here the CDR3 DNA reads TGCAGTGCCCTACTAGCGGGGAAGTACGAGCAGTACTTC. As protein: CSALLAGKYEQYF.

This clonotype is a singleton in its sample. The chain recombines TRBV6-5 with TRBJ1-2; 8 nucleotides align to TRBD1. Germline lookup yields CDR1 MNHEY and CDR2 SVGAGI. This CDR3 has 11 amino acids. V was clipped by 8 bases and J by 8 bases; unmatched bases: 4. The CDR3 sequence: CASGQGFGYTF. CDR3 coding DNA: TGTGCCAGCGGACAGGGTTTCGGCTACACCTTC.

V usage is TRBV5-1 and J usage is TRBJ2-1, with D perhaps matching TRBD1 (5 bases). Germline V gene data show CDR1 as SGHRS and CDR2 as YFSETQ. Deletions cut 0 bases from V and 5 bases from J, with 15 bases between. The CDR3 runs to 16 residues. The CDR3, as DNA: TGCGCCAGCAGCTTGGTCTGGACACCTAGAAACAATGAGCAGTTCTTC. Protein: CASSLVWTPRNNEQFF.